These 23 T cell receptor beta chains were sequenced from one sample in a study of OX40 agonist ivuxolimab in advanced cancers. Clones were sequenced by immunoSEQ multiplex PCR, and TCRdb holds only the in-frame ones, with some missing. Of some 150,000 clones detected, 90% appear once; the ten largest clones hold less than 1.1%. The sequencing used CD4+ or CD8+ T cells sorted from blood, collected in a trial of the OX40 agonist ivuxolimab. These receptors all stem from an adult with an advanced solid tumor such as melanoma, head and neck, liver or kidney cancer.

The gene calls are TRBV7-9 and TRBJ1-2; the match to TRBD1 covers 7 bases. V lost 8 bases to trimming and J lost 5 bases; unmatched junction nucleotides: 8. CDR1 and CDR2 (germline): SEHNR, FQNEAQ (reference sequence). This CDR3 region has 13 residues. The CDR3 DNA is TGTGCCAGCGGTCCCGACAGGGCTTATGGCTACACCTTC. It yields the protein CASGPDRAYGYTF.

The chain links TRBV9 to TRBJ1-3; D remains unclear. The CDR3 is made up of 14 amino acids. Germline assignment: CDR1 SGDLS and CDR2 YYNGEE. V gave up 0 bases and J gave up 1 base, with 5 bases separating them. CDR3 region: CASSVVGSGNTIYF. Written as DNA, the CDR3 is TGTGCCAGCAGCGTAGTAGGGTCTGGAAACACCATATATTTT. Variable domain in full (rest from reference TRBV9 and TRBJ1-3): DSGVTQTPKHLITATGQRVTLRCSPRSGDLSVYWYQQSLDQGLQFLIQYYNGEERAKGNILERFSAQQFPDLHSELNLSSLELGDSALYFCASSVVGSGNTIYFGEGSWLTVV.

CDR3 sequence (DNA): TGTGCCAGCAGCTCTACAGGGGCGGGCAATAGCAATCAGCCCCAGCATTTT. It is translated as CASSSTGAGNSNQPQHF. The chain is built from TRBV7-9 and TRBJ1-5; TRBD1 agrees at 7 bases. CDR3 size: 17 residues. Per the germline V gene, CDR1 is SEHNR and CDR2 is FQNEAQ (reference sequence). V trimming: 4 bases; J trimming: 0 bases; junction bases outside the gene matches: 9. Combining the CDR3 with reference TRBV7-9 and TRBJ1-5 gives the whole variable domain DTGVSQNPRHKITKRGQNVTFRCDPISEHNRLYWYRQTLGQGPEFLTYFQNEAQLEKSRLLSDRFSAERPKGSFSTLEIQRTEQGDSAMYLCASSSTGAGNSNQPQHFGDGTRLSIL.

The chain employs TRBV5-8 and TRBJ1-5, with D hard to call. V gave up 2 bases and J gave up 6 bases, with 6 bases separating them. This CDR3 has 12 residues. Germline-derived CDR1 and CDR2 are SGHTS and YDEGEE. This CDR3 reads CASSFQFQPQHF. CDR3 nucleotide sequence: TGTGCCAGCAGCTTTCAGTTTCAGCCCCAGCATTTT.

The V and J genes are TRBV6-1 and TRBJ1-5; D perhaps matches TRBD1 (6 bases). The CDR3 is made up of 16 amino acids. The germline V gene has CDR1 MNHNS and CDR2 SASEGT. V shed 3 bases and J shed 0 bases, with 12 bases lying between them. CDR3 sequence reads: CASSELGQHSNQPQHF. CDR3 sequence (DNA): TGTGCCAGCAGTGAGCTTGGACAGCATAGCAATCAGCCCCAGCATTTT.

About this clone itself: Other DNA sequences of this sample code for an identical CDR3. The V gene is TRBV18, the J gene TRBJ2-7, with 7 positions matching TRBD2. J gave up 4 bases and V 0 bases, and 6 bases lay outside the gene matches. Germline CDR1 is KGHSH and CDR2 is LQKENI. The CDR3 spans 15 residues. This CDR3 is CASSPPAGAAYEQYF. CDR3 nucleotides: TGTGCCAGCTCACCACCTGCGGGAGCGGCTTACGAGCAGTACTTC.

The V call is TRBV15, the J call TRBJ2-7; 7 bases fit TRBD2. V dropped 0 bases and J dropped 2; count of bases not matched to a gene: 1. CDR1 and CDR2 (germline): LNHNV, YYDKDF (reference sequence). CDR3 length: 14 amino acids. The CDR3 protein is CATSREAGAYEQYF. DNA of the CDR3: TGTGCCACCAGCAGAGAGGCGGGGGCCTACGAGCAGTACTTC.

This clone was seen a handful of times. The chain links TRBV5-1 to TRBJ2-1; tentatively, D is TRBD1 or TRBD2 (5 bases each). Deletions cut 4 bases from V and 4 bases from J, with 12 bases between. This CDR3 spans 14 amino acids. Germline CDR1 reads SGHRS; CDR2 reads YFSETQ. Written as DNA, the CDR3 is TGCGCCAGCAGCCCTGGGACCTCGTACAATGAGCAGTTCTTC. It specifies CASSPGTSYNEQFF.

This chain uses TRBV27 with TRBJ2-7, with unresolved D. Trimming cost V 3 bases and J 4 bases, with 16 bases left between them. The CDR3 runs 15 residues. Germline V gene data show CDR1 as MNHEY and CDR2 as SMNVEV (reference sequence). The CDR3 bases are TGTGCCAGCAGTTTGCCCCCAAGGGCACCGTACGAGCAGTACTTC. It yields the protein CASSLPPRAPYEQYF.

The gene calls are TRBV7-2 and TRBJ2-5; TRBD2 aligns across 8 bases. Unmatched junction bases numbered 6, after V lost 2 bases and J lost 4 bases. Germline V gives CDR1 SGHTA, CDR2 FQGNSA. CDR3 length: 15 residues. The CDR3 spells CASSLRAGAGETQYF. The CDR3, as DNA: TGTGCCAGCAGCTTAAGAGCGGGAGCGGGAGAGACCCAGTACTTC.

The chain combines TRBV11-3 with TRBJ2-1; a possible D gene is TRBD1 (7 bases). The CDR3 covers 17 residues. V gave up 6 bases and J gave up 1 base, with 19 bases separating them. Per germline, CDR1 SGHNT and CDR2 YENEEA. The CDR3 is CASRSGGGSGSYNEQFF. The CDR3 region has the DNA TGTGCCAGCAGGTCAGGAGGGGGCTCTGGGTCCTACAATGAGCAGTTCTTC.

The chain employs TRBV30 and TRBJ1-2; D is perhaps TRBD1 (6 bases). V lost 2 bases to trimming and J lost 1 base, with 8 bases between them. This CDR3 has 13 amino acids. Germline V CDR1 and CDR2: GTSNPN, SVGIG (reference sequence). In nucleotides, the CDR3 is TGTGCCTGGAGTCTACAGGGTAACTATGGCTACACCTTC. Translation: CAWSLQGNYGYTF.

The CDR3 sequence: CASSFWWQGKVGELFF. The CDR3 DNA sequence: TGTGCCAGCAGTTTCTGGTGGCAGGGGAAGGTCGGGGAGCTGTTTTTT. This chain connects TRBV28 to TRBJ2-2; TRBD1 might be the D (6 bases). The CDR3 runs 16 residues. Germline V gene lookup returns CDR1 MDHEN and CDR2 SYDVKM. V lost 3 bases and J 7 bases, leaving 18 bases between the germline ends.

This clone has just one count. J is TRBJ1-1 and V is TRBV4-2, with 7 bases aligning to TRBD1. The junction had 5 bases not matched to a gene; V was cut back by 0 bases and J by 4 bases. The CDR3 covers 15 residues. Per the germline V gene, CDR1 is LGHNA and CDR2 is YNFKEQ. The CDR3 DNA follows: TGTGCCAGCAGCCAAGAAACAGGGGAAAGCACTGAAGCTTTCTTT. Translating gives CASSQETGESTEAFF.

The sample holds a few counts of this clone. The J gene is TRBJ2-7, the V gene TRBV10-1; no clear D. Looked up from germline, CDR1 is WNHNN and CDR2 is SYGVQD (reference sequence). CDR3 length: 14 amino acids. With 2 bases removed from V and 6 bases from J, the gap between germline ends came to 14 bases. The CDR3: CASSEVQPPGEQYF. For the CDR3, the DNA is TGCGCCAGCAGTGAGGTACAGCCGCCGGGCGAGCAGTACTTC.

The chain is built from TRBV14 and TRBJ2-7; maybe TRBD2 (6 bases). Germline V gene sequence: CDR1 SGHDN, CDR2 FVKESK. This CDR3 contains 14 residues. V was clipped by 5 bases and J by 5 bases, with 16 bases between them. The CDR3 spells CASSSRWGGNEQYF. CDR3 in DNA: TGTGCCAGCAGCTCAAGATGGGGCGGGAACGAGCAGTACTTC.

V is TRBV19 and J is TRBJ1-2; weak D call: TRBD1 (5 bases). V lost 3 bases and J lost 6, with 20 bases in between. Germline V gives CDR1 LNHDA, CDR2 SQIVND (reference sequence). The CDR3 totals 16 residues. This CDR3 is CASSIWQGGIVDGYTF. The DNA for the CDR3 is TGTGCCAGTAGTATTTGGCAGGGCGGAATCGTCGATGGCTACACCTTC.

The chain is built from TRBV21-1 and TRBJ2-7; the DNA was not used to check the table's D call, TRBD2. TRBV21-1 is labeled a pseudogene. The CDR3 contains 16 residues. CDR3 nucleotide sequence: TGTGCCAGCAGCAAAGCGACTAGCGGGAGTGTCAACGAGCAGTACTTC. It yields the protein CASSKATSGSVNEQYF.

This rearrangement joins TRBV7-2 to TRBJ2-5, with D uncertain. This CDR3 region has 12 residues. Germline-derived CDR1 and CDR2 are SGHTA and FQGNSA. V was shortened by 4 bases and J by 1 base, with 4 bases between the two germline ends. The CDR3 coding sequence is TGTGCCAGCAGCTCCGTCCAAGAGACCCAGTACTTC. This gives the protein CASSSVQETQYF. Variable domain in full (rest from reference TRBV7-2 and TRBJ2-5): GAGVSQSPSNKVTEKGKDVELRCDPISGHTALYWYRQSLGQGLEFLIYFQGNSAPDKSGLPSDRFSAERTGGSVSTLTIQRTQQEDSAVYLCASSSVQETQYFGPGTRLLVL.

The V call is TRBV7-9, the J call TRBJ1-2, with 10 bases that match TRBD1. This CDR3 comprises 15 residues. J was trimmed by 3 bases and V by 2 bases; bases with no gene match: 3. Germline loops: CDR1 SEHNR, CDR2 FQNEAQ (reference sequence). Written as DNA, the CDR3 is TGTGCCAGCAGCTTAAGAGGGACAGGGGACTATGGCTACACCTTC. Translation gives CASSLRGTGDYGYTF.

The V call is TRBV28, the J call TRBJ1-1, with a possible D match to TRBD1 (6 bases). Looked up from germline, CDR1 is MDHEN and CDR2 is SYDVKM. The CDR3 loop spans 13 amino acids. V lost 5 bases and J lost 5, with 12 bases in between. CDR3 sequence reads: CASSIRGWTEAFF. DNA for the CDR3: TGTGCCAGCAGTATCAGGGGTTGGACTGAAGCTTTCTTT.

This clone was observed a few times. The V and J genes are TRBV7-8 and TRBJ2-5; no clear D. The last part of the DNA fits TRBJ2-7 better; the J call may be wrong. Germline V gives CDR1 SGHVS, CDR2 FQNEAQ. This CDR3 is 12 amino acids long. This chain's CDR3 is CASSFGPYEQYF. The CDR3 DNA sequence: TGTGCCAGCAGCTTTGGCCCCTACGAGCAGTACTTC.

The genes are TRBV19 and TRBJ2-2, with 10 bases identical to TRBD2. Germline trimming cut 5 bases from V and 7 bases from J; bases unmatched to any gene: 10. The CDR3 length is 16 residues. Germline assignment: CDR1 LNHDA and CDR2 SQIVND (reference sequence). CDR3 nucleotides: TGTGCCAGTAGTCCCGCTAGCGGGAGAGTCGGCGGGGAGCTGTTTTTT. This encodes CASSPASGRVGGELFF.